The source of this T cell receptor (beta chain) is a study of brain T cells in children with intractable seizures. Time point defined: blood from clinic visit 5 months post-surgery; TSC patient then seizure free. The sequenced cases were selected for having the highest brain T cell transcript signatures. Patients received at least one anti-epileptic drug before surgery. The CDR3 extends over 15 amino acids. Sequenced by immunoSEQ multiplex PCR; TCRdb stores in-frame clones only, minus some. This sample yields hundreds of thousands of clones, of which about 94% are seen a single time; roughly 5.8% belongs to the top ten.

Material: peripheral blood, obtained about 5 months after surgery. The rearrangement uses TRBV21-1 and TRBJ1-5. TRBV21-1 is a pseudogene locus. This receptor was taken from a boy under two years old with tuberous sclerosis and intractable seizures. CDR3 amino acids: CASRGFQYTNQPQHF. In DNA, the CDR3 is TGTGCCAGCAGGGGGTTCCAATACACCAATCAGCCCCAGCATTTT.